This T cell receptor beta chain originates from a study of blood T cell repertoires in COVID-19. Study-level information: Sources were T cells, B-cell-depleted T cells, or PBMCs; the material itself was cDNA or gDNA.

The data were produced by immunoSEQ multiplex PCR, yet TCRdb's version contains in-frame clones alone and is incomplete. The table records approximately 400,000 clones, 88% of them present only once. Everyone who took part was 18 to 89 years old, and they came from 24 US areas. V shed 3 bases and J shed 4 bases, with 9 bases lying between them. The V gene's germline CDR1 is SGHTA and CDR2 FQGNSA. CDR3 length equals 14 residues. This chain connects TRBV7-2 to TRBJ1-4, with TRBD1 as a possible D gene (6 bases). This receptor was obtained from a woman aged 18-29 years who had recovered from COVID-19. What was sequenced was PBMCs or T cells enriched from blood (not recorded which). The CDR3 reads CASSLTGVNEKLFF. CDR3 coding DNA: TGTGCCAGCAGCTTGACAGGAGTTAATGAAAAACTGTTTTTT.